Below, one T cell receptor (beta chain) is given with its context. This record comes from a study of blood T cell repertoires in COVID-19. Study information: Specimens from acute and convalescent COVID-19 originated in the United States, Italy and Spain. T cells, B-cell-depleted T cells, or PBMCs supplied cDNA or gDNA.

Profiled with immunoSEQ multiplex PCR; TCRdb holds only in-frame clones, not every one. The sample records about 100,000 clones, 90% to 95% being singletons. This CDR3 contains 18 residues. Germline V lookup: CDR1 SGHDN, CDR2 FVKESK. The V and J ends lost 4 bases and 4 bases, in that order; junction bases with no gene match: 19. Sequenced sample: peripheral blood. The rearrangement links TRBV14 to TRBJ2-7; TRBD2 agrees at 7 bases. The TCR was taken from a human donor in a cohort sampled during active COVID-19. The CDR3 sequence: CASSPYQVGLVNPYEQYF. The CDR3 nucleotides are TGTGCCAGCAGCCCGTACCAGGTCGGACTAGTGAACCCTTACGAGCAGTACTTC.